This TCR beta chain stems from a study of cytomegalovirus exposure and HLA in healthy donors. The PCR contained 60 Vbeta and 13 Jbeta primers. The protocol was immunoSEQ multiplex PCR, while the TCRdb copy is restricted to in-frame clones and leaves out a portion. Altogether about 130,000 clones are present, approximately 69% being singletons, with the ten largest covering approximately 6.3%. The TCR comes from a man aged 40-50 years in good health and CMV-seropositive. The material sequenced was PBMCs.

CDR3 region: CASSYAKRQGDYGYTF. CDR3 DNA sequence: TGTGCCAGCAGTTACGCCAAAAGACAGGGAGACTATGGCTACACCTTC. The gene calls are TRBV6-6 and TRBJ1-2; 7 nucleotides agree with TRBD1. Germline CDR1 MNHNY, CDR2 SVGAGI (reference sequence). Losses at the gene ends were 2 bases for V and 3 bases for J; bases not matched to a gene: 9. This CDR3 is 16 amino acids long.